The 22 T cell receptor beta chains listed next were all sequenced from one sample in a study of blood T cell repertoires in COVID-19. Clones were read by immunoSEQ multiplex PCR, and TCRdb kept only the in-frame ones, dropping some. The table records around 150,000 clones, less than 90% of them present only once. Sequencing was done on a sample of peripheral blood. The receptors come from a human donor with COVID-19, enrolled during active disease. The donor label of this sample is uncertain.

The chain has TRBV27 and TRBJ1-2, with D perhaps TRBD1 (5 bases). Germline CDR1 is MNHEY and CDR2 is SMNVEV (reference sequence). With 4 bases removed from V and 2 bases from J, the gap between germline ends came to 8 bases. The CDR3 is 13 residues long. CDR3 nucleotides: TGTGCCAGCAGTTATGACAGAAACTATGGCTACACCTTC. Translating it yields CASSYDRNYGYTF.

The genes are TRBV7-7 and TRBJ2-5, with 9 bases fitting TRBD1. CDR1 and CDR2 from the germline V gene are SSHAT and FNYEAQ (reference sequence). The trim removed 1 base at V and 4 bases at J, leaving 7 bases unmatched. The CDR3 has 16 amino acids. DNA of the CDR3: TGTGCCAGCAGCTTAGTTGGGACAGGGATTGGAGAGACCCAGTACTTC. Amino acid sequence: CASSLVGTGIGETQYF.

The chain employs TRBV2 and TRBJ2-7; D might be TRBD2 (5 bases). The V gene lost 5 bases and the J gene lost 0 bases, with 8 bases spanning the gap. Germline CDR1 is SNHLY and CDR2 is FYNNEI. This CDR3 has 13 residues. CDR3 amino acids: CASSSGSSYEQYF. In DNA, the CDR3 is TGTGCCAGCAGTTCGGGGAGCTCCTACGAGCAGTACTTC.

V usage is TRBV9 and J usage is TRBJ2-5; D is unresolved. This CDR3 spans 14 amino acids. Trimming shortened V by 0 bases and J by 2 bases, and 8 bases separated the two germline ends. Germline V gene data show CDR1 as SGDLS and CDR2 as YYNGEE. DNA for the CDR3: TGTGCCAGCAGCGTAGTAAGCCTACAAGAGACCCAGTACTTC. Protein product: CASSVVSLQETQYF.

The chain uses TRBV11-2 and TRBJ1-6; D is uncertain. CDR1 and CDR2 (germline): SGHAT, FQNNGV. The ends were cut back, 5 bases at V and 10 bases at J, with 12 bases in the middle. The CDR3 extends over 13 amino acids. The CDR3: CASSQTEGSPLHF. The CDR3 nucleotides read TGTGCCAGCAGCCAAACAGAGGGATCACCCCTCCACTTT.

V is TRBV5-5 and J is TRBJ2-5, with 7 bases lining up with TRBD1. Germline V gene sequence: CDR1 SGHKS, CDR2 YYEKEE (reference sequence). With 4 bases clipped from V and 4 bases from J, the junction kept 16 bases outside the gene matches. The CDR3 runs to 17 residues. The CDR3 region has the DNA TGTGCCAGCAGCCCCCCCGACAGGGCCGGAGGTGGAGAGACCCAGTACTTC. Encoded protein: CASSPPDRAGGGETQYF.

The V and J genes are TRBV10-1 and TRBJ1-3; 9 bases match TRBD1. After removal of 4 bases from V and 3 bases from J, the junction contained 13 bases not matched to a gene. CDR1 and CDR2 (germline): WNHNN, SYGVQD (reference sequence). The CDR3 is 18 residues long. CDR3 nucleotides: TGCGCCAGCAGTGCCACCATCCCGGGACAGGGACGTGGAAACACCATATATTTT. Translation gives CASSATIPGQGRGNTIYF.

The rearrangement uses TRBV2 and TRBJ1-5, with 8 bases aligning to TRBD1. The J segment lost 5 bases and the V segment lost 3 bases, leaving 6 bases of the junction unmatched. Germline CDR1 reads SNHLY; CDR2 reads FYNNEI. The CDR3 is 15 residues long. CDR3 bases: TGTGCCAGCAGTGAGTTGACAGGGGTGGATCAGCCCCAGCATTTT. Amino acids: CASSELTGVDQPQHF.

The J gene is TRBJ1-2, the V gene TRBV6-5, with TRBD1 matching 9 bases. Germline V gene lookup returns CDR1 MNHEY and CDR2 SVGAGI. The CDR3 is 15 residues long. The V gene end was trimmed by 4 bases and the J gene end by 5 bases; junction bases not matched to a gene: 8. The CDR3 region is CASSSGTGYDYGYTF. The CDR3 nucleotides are TGTGCCAGCAGTTCCGGGACAGGGTATGATTATGGCTACACCTTC.

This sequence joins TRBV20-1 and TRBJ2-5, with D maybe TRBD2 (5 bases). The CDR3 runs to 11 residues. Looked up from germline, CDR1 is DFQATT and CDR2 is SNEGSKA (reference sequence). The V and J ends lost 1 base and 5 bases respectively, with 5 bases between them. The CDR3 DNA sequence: TGCAGTGCTAGAGGCGGGGAGACCCAGTACTTC. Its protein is CSARGGETQYF.

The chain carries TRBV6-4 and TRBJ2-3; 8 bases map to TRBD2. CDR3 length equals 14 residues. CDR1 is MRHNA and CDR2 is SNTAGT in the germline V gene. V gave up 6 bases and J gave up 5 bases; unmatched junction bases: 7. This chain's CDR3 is CASSLGGAGDTQYF. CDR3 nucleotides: TGTGCCAGCAGCCTCGGGGGGGCCGGAGATACGCAGTATTTT.

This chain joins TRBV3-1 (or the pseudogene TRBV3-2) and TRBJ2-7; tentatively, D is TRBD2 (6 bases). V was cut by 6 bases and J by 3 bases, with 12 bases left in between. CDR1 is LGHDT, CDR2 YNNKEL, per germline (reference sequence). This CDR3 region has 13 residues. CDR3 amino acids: CASSAAGNYEQYF. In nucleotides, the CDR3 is TGTGCCAGCAGTGCGGCGGGGAACTACGAGCAGTACTTC.

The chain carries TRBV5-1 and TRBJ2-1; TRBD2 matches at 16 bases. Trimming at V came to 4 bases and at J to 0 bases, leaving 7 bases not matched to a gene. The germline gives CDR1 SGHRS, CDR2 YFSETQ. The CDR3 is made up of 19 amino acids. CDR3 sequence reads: CASSTGLAGGPSSYNEQFF. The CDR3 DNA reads TGCGCCAGCAGCACGGGACTAGCGGGAGGGCCAAGCTCCTACAATGAGCAGTTCTTC.

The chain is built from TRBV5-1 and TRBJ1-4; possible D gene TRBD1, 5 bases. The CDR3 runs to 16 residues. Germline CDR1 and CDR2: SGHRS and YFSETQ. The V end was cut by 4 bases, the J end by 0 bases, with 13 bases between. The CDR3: CASSVGLFTTNEKLFF. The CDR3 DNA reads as TGCGCCAGCAGCGTGGGACTATTCACAACTAATGAAAAACTGTTTTTT.

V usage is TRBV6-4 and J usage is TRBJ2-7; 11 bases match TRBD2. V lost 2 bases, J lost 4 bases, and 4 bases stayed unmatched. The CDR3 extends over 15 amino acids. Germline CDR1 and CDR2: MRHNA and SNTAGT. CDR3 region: CASSDRLAGRYEQYF. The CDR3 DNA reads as TGTGCCAGCAGTGACCGACTAGCGGGAAGGTACGAGCAGTACTTC.

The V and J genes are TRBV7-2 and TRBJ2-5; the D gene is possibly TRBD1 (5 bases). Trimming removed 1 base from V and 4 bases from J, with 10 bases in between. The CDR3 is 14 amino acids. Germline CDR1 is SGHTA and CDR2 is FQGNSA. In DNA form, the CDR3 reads TGTGCCAGCAGCTTAGTATCCCAGGGAGAGACCCAGTACTTC. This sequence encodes CASSLVSQGETQYF.

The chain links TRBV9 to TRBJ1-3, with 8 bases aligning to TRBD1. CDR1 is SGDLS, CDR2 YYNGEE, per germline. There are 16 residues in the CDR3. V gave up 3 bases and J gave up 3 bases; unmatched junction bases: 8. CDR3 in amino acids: CASSDSGGYNGNTIYF. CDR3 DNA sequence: TGTGCCAGCAGCGATTCAGGGGGCTATAATGGAAACACCATATATTTT.

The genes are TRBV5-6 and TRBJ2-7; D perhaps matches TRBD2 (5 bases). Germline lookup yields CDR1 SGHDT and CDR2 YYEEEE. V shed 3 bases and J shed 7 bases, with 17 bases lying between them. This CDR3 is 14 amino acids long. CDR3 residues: CASSSGRGLGEQYF. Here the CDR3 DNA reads TGTGCCAGCAGCTCGGGTCGCGGGCTCGGAGAGCAGTACTTC.

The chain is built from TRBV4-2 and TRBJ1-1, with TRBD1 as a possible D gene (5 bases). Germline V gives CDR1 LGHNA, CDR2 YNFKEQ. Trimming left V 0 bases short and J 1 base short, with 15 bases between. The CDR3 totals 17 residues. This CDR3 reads CASSQDKAGLPNTEAFF. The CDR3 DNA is TGTGCCAGCAGCCAAGATAAGGCAGGGCTACCGAACACTGAAGCTTTCTTT.

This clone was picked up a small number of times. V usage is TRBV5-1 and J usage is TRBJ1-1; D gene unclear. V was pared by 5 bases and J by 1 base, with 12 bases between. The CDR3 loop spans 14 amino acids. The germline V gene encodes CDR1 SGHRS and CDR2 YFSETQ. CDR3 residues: CASRRQDQNTEAFF. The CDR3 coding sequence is TGCGCCAGCAGGCGTCAAGATCAGAACACTGAAGCTTTCTTT.

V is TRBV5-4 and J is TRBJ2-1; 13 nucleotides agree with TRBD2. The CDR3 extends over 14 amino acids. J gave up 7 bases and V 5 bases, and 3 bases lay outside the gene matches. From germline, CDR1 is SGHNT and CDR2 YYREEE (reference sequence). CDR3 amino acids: CASRLAGGPNEQFF. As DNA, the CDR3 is TGTGCCAGCAGACTAGCGGGGGGGCCAAATGAGCAGTTCTTC.

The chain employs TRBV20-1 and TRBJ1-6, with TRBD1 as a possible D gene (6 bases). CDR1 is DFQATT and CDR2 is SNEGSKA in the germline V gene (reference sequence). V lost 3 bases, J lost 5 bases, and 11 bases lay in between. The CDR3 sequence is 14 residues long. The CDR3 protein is CSASSDRDNSPLHF. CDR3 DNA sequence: TGCAGTGCTAGTTCGGACAGAGATAATTCACCCCTCCACTTT.